The entry that follows covers one TCR beta chain sequence. This entry is derived from a study of control samples from healthy donors and cancer patients. Germline CDR1 and CDR2: MNHEY and SVGAGI. This CDR3 has 14 residues. Between the trimmed V and J ends, which lost 7 bases and 0 bases, there was a span of 11 bases. Only in-frame clones appear in the TCRdb table, and some are missing; sequencing was by immunoSEQ multiplex PCR. The sample consists of some 150,000 clones, under 96% of them appearing once. This receptor was identified in a woman aged 25 to 39 in good health. This chain uses TRBV6-5 with TRBJ2-3; possible D gene TRBD2, 7 bases. The sample comprised blood. CDR3 residues: CASIRGGSTDTQYF. The CDR3 DNA follows: TGTGCCAGCATAAGGGGGGGGAGCACAGATACGCAGTATTTT.